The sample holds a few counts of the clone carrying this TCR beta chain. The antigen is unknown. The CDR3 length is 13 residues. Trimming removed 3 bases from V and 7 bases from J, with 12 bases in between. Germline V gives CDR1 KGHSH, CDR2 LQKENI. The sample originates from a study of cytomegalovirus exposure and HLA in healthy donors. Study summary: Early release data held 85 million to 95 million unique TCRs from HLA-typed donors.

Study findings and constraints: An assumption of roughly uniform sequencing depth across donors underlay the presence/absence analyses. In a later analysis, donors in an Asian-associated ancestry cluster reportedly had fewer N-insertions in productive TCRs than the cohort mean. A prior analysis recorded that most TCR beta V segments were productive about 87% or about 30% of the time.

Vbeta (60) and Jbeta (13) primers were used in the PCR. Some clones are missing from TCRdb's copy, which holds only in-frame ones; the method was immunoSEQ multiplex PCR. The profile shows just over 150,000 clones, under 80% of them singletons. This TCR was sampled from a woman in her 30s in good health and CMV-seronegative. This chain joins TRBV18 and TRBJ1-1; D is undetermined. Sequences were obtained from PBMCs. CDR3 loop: CASSPGTGIEAFF. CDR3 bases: TGTGCCAGCTCACCGGGCACCGGGATTGAAGCTTTCTTT. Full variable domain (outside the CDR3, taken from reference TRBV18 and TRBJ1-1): NAGVMQNPRHLVRRRGQEARLRCSPMKGHSHVYWYRQLPEEGLKFMVYLQKENIIDESGMPKERFSAEFPKEGPSILRIQQVVRGDSAAYFCASSPGTGIEAFFGQGTRLTVV.